The clone carrying this T cell receptor beta chain appeared many times. Time point noted: healthy volunteer bleed at 2 weeks. RNA extraction used unfractionated whole blood as the source of total RNA. This record comes from a study of human T cells and chemical hapten exposure. Unique molecular identifiers were attached to individual cDNA molecules within the library. Original processing methods: Counting gave a median of 95,638 TCRs per sample, with values ranging from 23,224 to 690,600. TCRdb recomputed calls from the RACE reads with MiXCR, one row per CDR3 protein. TCRdb's processing, not the authors' own work, is the source of the V and J calls. The table records about 45,000 distinct CDR3 sequences, 3.5% to 5% of them present only once. Deletions cut 4 bases from V and 4 bases from J, with 12 bases between. The CDR3 consists of 14 residues. From germline, CDR1 is MNHEY and CDR2 SVGEGT.

Sequencing was carried out using whole blood. This receptor was identified in a human donor in good health. Some clones in this sample may be carry-over from other donors' samples. The rearrangement uses TRBV6-2 or TRBV6-3 and TRBJ2-3; D not resolved. As DNA, the CDR3 is TGTGCCAGCAGTTTAGTAGGTCGTGCAGATACGCAGTATTTT. It encodes CASSLVGRADTQYF.